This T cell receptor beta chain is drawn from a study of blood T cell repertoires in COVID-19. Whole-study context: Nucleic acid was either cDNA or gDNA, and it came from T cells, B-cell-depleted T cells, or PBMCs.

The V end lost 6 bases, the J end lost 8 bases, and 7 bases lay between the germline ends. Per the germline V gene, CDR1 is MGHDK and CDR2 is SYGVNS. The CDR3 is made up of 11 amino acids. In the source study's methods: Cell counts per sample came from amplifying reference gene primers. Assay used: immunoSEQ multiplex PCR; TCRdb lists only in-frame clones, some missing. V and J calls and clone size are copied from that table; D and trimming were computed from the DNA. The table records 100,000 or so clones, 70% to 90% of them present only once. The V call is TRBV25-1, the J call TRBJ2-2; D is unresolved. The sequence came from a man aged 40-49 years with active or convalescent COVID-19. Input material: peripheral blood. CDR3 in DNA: TGTGCCAGCAGGGAAACAGGGGAGCTGTTTTTT. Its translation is CASRETGELFF. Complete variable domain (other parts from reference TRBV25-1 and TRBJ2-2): EADIYQTPRYLVIGTGKKITLECSQTMGHDKMYWYQQDPGMELHLIHYSYGVNSTEKGDLSSESTVSRIRTEHFPLTLESARPSHTSQYLCASRETGELFFGEGSRLTVL.